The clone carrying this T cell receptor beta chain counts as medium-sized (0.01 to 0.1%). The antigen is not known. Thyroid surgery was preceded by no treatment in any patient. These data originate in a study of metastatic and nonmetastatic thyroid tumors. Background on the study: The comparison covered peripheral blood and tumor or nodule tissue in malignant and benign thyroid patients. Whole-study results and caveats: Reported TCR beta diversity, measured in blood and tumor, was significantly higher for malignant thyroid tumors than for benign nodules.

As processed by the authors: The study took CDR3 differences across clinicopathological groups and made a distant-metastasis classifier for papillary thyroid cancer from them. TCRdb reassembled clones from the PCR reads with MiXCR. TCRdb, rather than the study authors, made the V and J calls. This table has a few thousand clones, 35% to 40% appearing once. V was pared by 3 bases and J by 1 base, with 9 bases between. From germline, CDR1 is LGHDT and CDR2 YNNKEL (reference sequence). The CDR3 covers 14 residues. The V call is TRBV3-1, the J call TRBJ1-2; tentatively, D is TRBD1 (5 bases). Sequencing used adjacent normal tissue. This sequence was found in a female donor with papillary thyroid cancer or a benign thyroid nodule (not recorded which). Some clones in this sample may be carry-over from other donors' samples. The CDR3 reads CASSHRGLNYGYTF. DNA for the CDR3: TGTGCCAGCAGCCACCGGGGACTTAACTATGGCTACACCTTC.